The rows below give T cell receptor beta chains drawn from one sample of a study of cytomegalovirus exposure and HLA in healthy donors. Assay: immunoSEQ multiplex PCR; the TCRdb copy retains only in-frame clones and omits some. The sample lists roughly 100,000 clones, 60% to 75% occurring once. Sequencing was carried out using PBMCs. Every receptor here comes from a male donor in good health and CMV-seropositive. CDR3s include the opening cysteine and the closing phenylalanine or tryptophan. The order of the fields is J gene, clone size, D gene, V gene, CDR3 protein, CDR3 DNA. A D gene is named only where the DNA matches it firmly. Clone size is not always given. Where it is, it says once, few, many or a class for expanded clones.

j_gene: TRBJ1-5; abundance: .; d_gene: TRBD1; v_gene: TRBV30; CDR3aa: CAWTKDRAVGNQPQHF; CDR3nt: TGTGCCTGGACCAAGGACAGGGCGGTCGGCAATCAGCCCCAGCATTTT
j_gene: TRBJ2-7; abundance: .; d_gene: .; v_gene: TRBV19; CDR3aa: CASSISHKSEQYF; CDR3nt: TGTGCCAGTAGTATATCACATAAAAGCGAGCAGTACTTC
j_gene: TRBJ1-1; abundance: .; d_gene: .; v_gene: TRBV4-1; CDR3aa: CASSLAVRTEAFF; CDR3nt: TGCGCCAGCAGCCTGGCCGTCAGAACTGAAGCTTTCTTT
j_gene: TRBJ2-7; abundance: .; d_gene: .; v_gene: TRBV29-1; CDR3aa: CSVERDSYEQYF; CDR3nt: TGCAGCGTTGAACGAGACAGCTACGAGCAGTACTTC
j_gene: TRBJ1-4; abundance: .; d_gene: .; v_gene: TRBV5-1; CDR3aa: CASSLSMGVEKLFF; CDR3nt: TGCGCCAGCAGCTTGAGTATGGGAGTAGAAAAACTGTTTTTT
j_gene: TRBJ2-7; abundance: .; d_gene: .; v_gene: TRBV27; CDR3aa: CASSLTPTGVQYEQYF; CDR3nt: TGTGCCAGCAGTTTGACCCCCACGGGGGTGCAGTACGAGCAGTACTTC
j_gene: TRBJ2-7; abundance: .; d_gene: TRBD1; v_gene: TRBV30; CDR3aa: CAWSGTGGAEQYF; CDR3nt: TGTGCCTGGAGTGGGACAGGGGGCGCCGAGCAGTACTTC
j_gene: TRBJ1-2; abundance: .; d_gene: .; v_gene: TRBV28; CDR3aa: CASRPTQVNYGYTF; CDR3nt: TGTGCCAGCAGGCCCACACAGGTTAACTATGGCTACACCTTC
j_gene: TRBJ1-1; abundance: once; d_gene: .; v_gene: TRBV15; CDR3aa: CATSRGVNAGGTEAFF; CDR3nt: TGTGCCACCAGCAGAGGGGTAAACGCCGGGGGGACTGAAGCTTTCTTT
j_gene: TRBJ1-1; abundance: .; d_gene: .; v_gene: TRBV11-2; CDR3aa: CASSSQGGTEAFF; CDR3nt: TGTGCCAGCAGCTCGCAGGGAGGCACTGAAGCTTTCTTT
j_gene: TRBJ2-7; abundance: .; d_gene: .; v_gene: TRBV21-1; CDR3aa: CASTKIGGITYEQYF; CDR3nt: TGTGCCAGCACCAAGATTGGCGGGATAACCTACGAGCAGTACTTC
j_gene: TRBJ2-7; abundance: .; d_gene: TRBD2; v_gene: TRBV30; CDR3aa: CAWRFAGAGEQYF; CDR3nt: TGTGCCTGGAGGTTTGCGGGAGCAGGGGAGCAGTACTTC
j_gene: TRBJ2-2; abundance: .; d_gene: TRBD1; v_gene: TRBV2; CDR3aa: CASRATGGGTGELFF; CDR3nt: TGTGCCAGCAGAGCGACAGGGGGAGGGACCGGGGAGCTGTTTTTT
j_gene: TRBJ1-3; abundance: .; d_gene: .; v_gene: TRBV6-6; CDR3aa: CASTDSSPGNTIYF; CDR3nt: TGTGCCAGCACCGACAGTTCTCCTGGAAACACCATATATTTT
j_gene: TRBJ1-2; abundance: .; d_gene: .; v_gene: TRBV30; CDR3aa: CAWKRDIYGYTF; CDR3nt: TGTGCCTGGAAAAGGGACATCTATGGCTACACCTTC
j_gene: TRBJ2-2; abundance: .; d_gene: TRBD1; v_gene: TRBV5-1; CDR3aa: CASTDRGTGELFF; CDR3nt: TGCGCCAGCACAGACAGGGGGACCGGGGAGCTGTTTTTT
j_gene: TRBJ2-7; abundance: .; d_gene: .; v_gene: TRBV10-3; CDR3aa: CAISSGGSRTYEQYF; CDR3nt: TGTGCCATCAGCTCAGGGGGGTCTCGGACCTACGAGCAGTACTTC
j_gene: TRBJ1-6; abundance: .; d_gene: .; v_gene: TRBV11-2; CDR3aa: CASSVPLRGASPLHF; CDR3nt: TGTGCCAGCAGTGTTCCGCTTCGGGGGGCATCACCCCTCCACTTT
j_gene: TRBJ2-7; abundance: .; d_gene: .; v_gene: TRBV7-4; CDR3aa: CASSYRSWRATYEQYF; CDR3nt: TGTGCCAGCAGCTACCGCTCGTGGAGGGCGACCTACGAGCAGTACTTC
j_gene: TRBJ1-5; abundance: .; d_gene: TRBD1; v_gene: TRBV2; CDR3aa: CASSEWGQGQQPQHF; CDR3nt: TGTGCCAGCAGTGAATGGGGACAGGGACAACAGCCCCAGCATTTT
j_gene: TRBJ1-4; abundance: few; d_gene: .; v_gene: TRBV11-2; CDR3aa: CASSLDRWDTTFSTNEKLFF; CDR3nt: TGTGCCAGCAGCTTAGACAGATGGGACACAACGTTCTCAACTAATGAAAAACTGTTTTTT
j_gene: TRBJ1-3; abundance: few; d_gene: .; v_gene: TRBV14; CDR3aa: CASSRSTAGNTIYF; CDR3nt: TGTGCCAGCAGCCGGTCAACAGCTGGAAACACCATATATTTT
j_gene: TRBJ1-5; abundance: .; d_gene: TRBD1; v_gene: TRBV18; CDR3aa: CASSRDRSNQPQHF; CDR3nt: TGTGCCAGCTCACGGGACAGGAGCAATCAGCCCCAGCATTTT
j_gene: TRBJ1-5; abundance: .; d_gene: .; v_gene: TRBV5-1; CDR3aa: CASSLAPQGMTSNQPQHF; CDR3nt: TGCGCCAGCAGCTTGGCCCCTCAGGGGATGACTAGCAATCAGCCCCAGCATTTT
j_gene: TRBJ2-5; abundance: .; d_gene: .; v_gene: TRBV7-7; CDR3aa: CASSSGNQGTQYF; CDR3nt: TGTGCCAGCAGCTCAGGAAACCAGGGGACCCAGTACTTC
j_gene: TRBJ1-1; abundance: .; d_gene: .; v_gene: TRBV2; CDR3aa: CASSYTDGRNTEAFF; CDR3nt: TGTGCCAGCAGCTACACCGACGGGAGGAACACTGAAGCTTTCTTT
j_gene: TRBJ2-7; abundance: .; d_gene: .; v_gene: TRBV10-2; CDR3aa: CASSEGPGTSYEQYF; CDR3nt: TGCGCCAGCAGTGAAGGGCCAGGGACTTCCTACGAGCAGTACTTC
j_gene: TRBJ2-7; abundance: .; d_gene: .; v_gene: TRBV11-2; CDR3aa: CASSLSMARGFYEQYF; CDR3nt: TGTGCCAGCAGCTTAAGTATGGCTAGAGGGTTCTACGAGCAGTACTTC
j_gene: TRBJ2-3; abundance: .; d_gene: .; v_gene: TRBV6-5; CDR3aa: CASRGADTQYF; CDR3nt: TGTGCCAGCAGGGGAGCAGATACGCAGTATTTT
j_gene: TRBJ2-1; abundance: .; d_gene: TRBD2; v_gene: TRBV11-2; CDR3aa: CASSPTSGSSNEQFF; CDR3nt: TGTGCCAGCAGCCCCACTAGCGGGAGTTCGAATGAGCAGTTCTTC
j_gene: TRBJ1-5; abundance: few; d_gene: .; v_gene: TRBV28; CDR3aa: CASWALNQPQHF; CDR3nt: TGTGCCAGTTGGGCCCTGAATCAGCCCCAGCATTTT
j_gene: TRBJ2-7; abundance: .; d_gene: TRBD2; v_gene: TRBV27; CDR3aa: CASSYSGSHEQYF; CDR3nt: TGTGCCAGCAGTTATAGCGGGAGTCACGAGCAGTACTTC
j_gene: TRBJ1-5; abundance: .; d_gene: .; v_gene: TRBV19; CDR3aa: CASSHQGSAYNQPQHF; CDR3nt: TGTGCCAGTAGTCATCAGGGCAGTGCGTACAATCAGCCCCAGCATTTT
j_gene: TRBJ2-7; abundance: .; d_gene: TRBD2; v_gene: TRBV19; CDR3aa: CASSIPFPGRGSYEQYF; CDR3nt: TGTGCCAGTAGTATCCCCTTCCCCGGGAGGGGCTCCTACGAGCAGTACTTC
j_gene: TRBJ2-2; abundance: .; d_gene: .; v_gene: TRBV27; CDR3aa: CASSPVGAGSVTGELFF; CDR3nt: TGTGCCAGCAGCCCAGTAGGGGCCGGGAGTGTAACCGGGGAGCTGTTTTTT
j_gene: TRBJ1-2; abundance: .; d_gene: TRBD1; v_gene: TRBV7-2; CDR3aa: CASSPTGDYGYTF; CDR3nt: TGTGCCAGCAGCCCAACAGGGGACTATGGCTACACCTTC
j_gene: TRBJ1-4; abundance: few; d_gene: .; v_gene: TRBV5-1; CDR3aa: CASSLVPGLDEKLFF; CDR3nt: TGCGCCAGCAGCTTGGTTCCCGGGTTAGATGAAAAACTGTTTTTT
j_gene: TRBJ1-1; abundance: .; d_gene: TRBD1; v_gene: TRBV6-5; CDR3aa: CASSPDRGRATEAFF; CDR3nt: TGTGCCAGCAGTCCGGACAGGGGGCGAGCCACTGAAGCTTTCTTT
j_gene: TRBJ2-7; abundance: .; d_gene: TRBD2; v_gene: TRBV7-8; CDR3aa: CASSLGLAGVGYEQYF; CDR3nt: TGTGCCAGCAGCTTAGGTCTAGCGGGCGTTGGTTACGAGCAGTACTTC
j_gene: TRBJ2-7; abundance: .; d_gene: .; v_gene: TRBV2; CDR3aa: CASSLGQIEAYEQYF; CDR3nt: TGTGCCAGCAGCCTGGGACAAATCGAGGCCTACGAGCAGTACTTC
j_gene: TRBJ1-1; abundance: .; d_gene: TRBD1; v_gene: TRBV19; CDR3aa: CASSIEGQGRAFF; CDR3nt: TGTGCCAGTAGTATAGAGGGACAGGGACGAGCTTTCTTT
j_gene: TRBJ2-1; abundance: .; d_gene: .; v_gene: TRBV12-2; CDR3aa: CASRSKRTGLAYNEQFF; CDR3nt: TGTGCAAGTCGCTCCAAACGGACGGGACTAGCATACAATGAGCAGTTCTTC
j_gene: TRBJ2-1; abundance: .; d_gene: TRBD2; v_gene: TRBV7-3; CDR3aa: CASSLQVAGGRDEQFF; CDR3nt: TGTGCCAGCAGCTTACAGGTAGCGGGAGGGCGGGATGAGCAGTTCTTC
j_gene: TRBJ2-7; abundance: few; d_gene: .; v_gene: TRBV5-6; CDR3aa: CASSLGSQGISYEQYF; CDR3nt: TGTGCCAGCAGCTTGGGTTCACAGGGAATCTCCTACGAGCAGTACTTC
j_gene: TRBJ2-1; abundance: .; d_gene: TRBD1; v_gene: TRBV2; CDR3aa: CASSLDRDPNEQFF; CDR3nt: TGTGCCAGCAGCCTCGACAGGGACCCCAATGAGCAGTTCTTC
j_gene: TRBJ2-7; abundance: .; d_gene: TRBD2; v_gene: TRBV4-1; CDR3aa: CASSRGSGISSYEQYF; CDR3nt: TGCGCCAGCAGCCGCGGTAGCGGGATTAGCTCCTACGAGCAGTACTTC
j_gene: TRBJ2-7; abundance: .; d_gene: .; v_gene: TRBV28; CDR3aa: CASSSTYEQYF; CDR3nt: TGTGCCAGCAGTTCCACCTACGAGCAGTACTTC
j_gene: TRBJ2-7; abundance: .; d_gene: .; v_gene: TRBV4-3; CDR3aa: CASSQARRSSYEQYF; CDR3nt: TGCGCCAGCAGCCAGGCAAGGCGGAGCTCCTACGAGCAGTACTTC
j_gene: TRBJ2-3; abundance: .; d_gene: .; v_gene: TRBV27; CDR3aa: CASSFRGWDTQYF; CDR3nt: TGTGCCAGCAGTTTTCGGGGGTGGGATACGCAGTATTTT
j_gene: TRBJ2-2; abundance: .; d_gene: TRBD1; v_gene: TRBV28; CDR3aa: CASSSTGVTGELFF; CDR3nt: TGTGCCAGCAGTTCGACAGGGGTCACCGGGGAGCTGTTTTTT
j_gene: TRBJ2-1; abundance: .; d_gene: TRBD2; v_gene: TRBV4-2; CDR3aa: CASSQSGTSGNNEQFF; CDR3nt: TGTGCCAGCAGCCAGTCCGGGACTAGCGGAAACAATGAGCAGTTCTTC
j_gene: TRBJ1-3; abundance: .; d_gene: .; v_gene: TRBV28; CDR3aa: CASSLQGSGNTIYF; CDR3nt: TGTGCCAGCAGTTTACAGGGCTCCGGAAACACCATATATTTT
j_gene: TRBJ1-1; abundance: .; d_gene: TRBD1; v_gene: TRBV7-9; CDR3aa: CSSSPRQGAAWNTEAFF; CDR3nt: TGTTCCAGCAGCCCTCGACAGGGGGCGGCCTGGAACACTGAAGCTTTCTTT
j_gene: TRBJ1-1; abundance: .; d_gene: .; v_gene: TRBV19; CDR3aa: CASSIHLNTEAFF; CDR3nt: TGTGCCAGTAGTATCCACTTGAACACTGAAGCTTTCTTT
j_gene: TRBJ2-1; abundance: few; d_gene: TRBD2; v_gene: TRBV7-3; CDR3aa: CASSLRTSGRSSYNEQFF; CDR3nt: TGTGCCAGCAGCTTAAGGACTAGCGGGCGGAGCTCCTACAATGAGCAGTTCTTC